This passage covers 5 T cell receptor beta chains from one sample sequenced in a study of shared clonotypes between healthy human individuals. Data came from immunoSEQ multiplex PCR; TCRdb stores just in-frame clones and leaves some out. The profile shows hundreds of thousands of clones, less than 80% of them singletons. Sequencing used memory CD4+ T cells sorted from blood. Subset: CD45RA-negative fraction. Source of these receptors: a young woman in good health.

This chain uses TRBV6-4 with TRBJ1-1, with 9 bases matching TRBD1. V lost 6 bases and J lost 8; bases outside the gene matches: 10. Germline V lookup: CDR1 MRHNA, CDR2 SNTAGT. The CDR3 is made up of 14 amino acids. The CDR3 spells CASSPGQGSREAFF. In nucleotides, the CDR3 is TGTGCCAGCAGCCCGGGACAGGGTAGTAGGGAAGCTTTCTTT.

This clone was picked up a small number of times. The chain combines TRBV7-9 with TRBJ1-5; 7 nucleotides agree with TRBD1. Germline V gives CDR1 SEHNR, CDR2 FQNEAQ (reference sequence). V gave up 1 base and J gave up 0 bases; unmatched junction bases: 12. This CDR3 spans 19 amino acids. CDR3: CASSLVFGTESDSNQPQHF. Here the CDR3 DNA reads TGTGCCAGCAGCTTAGTCTTTGGGACAGAATCCGATAGCAATCAGCCCCAGCATTTT.

The CDR3 protein is CASSAGVYNEQFF. The CDR3, as DNA: TGTGCCAGCAGTGCTGGGGTTTACAATGAGCAGTTCTTC. The chain uses TRBV2 and TRBJ2-1; D unclear. This CDR3 is 13 amino acids long. V was clipped by 4 bases and J by 4 bases, with 8 bases between them. CDR1 SNHLY and CDR2 FYNNEI come from the germline V gene.

The rearrangement links TRBV28 to TRBJ2-2; 8 positions match TRBD2. Germline trimming cut 6 bases from V and 3 bases from J; bases unmatched to any gene: 3. This CDR3 is built from 14 residues. The germline CDR1 and CDR2 sequences are MDHEN and SYDVKM. The CDR3 DNA is TGTGCCAGCAGGGCGGGAGGATACACCGGGGAGCTGTTTTTT. Its translation: CASRAGGYTGELFF.

This sequence joins TRBV5-4 and TRBJ2-1; D remains unclear. The germline CDR1 and CDR2 sequences are SGHNT and YYREEE (reference sequence). The V end was cut by 1 base, the J end by 8 bases, with 16 bases between. There are 15 residues in the CDR3. For the CDR3, the DNA is TGTGCCAGCAGCTTGTCGGTGGGGTCTCGAGATGAGCAGTTCTTC. This translates into CASSLSVGSRDEQFF. The variable domain in full, with the rest retrieved from reference TRBV5-4 and TRBJ2-1, is ETGVTQSPTHLIKTRGQQVTLRCSSQSGHNTVSWYQQALGQGPQFIFQYYREEENGRGNFPPRFSGLQFPNYSSELNVNALELDDSALYLCASSLSVGSRDEQFFGPGTRLTVL.